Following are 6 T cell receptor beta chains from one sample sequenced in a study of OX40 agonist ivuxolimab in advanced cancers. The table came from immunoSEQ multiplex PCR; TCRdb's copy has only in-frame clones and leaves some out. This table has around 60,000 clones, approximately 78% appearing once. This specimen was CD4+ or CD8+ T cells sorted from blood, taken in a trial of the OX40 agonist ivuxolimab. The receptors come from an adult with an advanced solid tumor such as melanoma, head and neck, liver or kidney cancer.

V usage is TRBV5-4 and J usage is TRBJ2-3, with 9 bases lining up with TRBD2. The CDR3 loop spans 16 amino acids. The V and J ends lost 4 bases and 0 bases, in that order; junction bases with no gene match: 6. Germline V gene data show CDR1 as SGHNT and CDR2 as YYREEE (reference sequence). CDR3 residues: CASSPGLARSTDTQYF. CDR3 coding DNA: TGTGCCAGCAGCCCTGGACTAGCGAGAAGCACAGATACGCAGTATTTT.

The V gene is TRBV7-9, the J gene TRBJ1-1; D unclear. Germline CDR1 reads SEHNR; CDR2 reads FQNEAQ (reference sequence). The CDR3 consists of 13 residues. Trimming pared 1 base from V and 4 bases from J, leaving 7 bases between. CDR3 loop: CASSLGERTEAFF. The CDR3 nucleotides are TGTGCCAGCAGCTTAGGGGAGCGCACTGAAGCTTTCTTT.

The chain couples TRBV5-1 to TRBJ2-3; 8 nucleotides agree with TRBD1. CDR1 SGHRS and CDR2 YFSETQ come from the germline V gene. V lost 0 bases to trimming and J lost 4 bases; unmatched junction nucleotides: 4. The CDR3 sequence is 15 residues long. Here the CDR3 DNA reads TGCGCCAGCAGCTTGGGACAGGGGTCGGCAGATACGCAGTATTTT. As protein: CASSLGQGSADTQYF.

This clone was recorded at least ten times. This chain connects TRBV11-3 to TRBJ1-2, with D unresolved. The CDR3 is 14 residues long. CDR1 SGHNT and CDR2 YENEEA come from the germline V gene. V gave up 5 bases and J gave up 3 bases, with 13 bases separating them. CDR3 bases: TGTGCCAGCAGCCCGGGAAAGTCGTACTATGGCTACACCTTC. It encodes CASSPGKSYYGYTF.

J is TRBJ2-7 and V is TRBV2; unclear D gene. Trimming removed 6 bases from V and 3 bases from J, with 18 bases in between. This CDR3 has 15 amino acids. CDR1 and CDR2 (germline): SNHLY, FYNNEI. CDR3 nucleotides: TGTGCCAGCAGGGGGTTGGCAGGTTTCATCTACGAGCAGTACTTC. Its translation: CASRGLAGFIYEQYF. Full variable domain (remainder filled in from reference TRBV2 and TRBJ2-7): EPEVTQTPSHQVTQMGQEVILRCVPISNHLYFYWYRQILGQKVEFLVSFYNNEISEKSEIFDDQFSVERPDGSNFTLKIRSTKLEDSAMYFCASRGLAGFIYEQYFGPGTRLTVT.

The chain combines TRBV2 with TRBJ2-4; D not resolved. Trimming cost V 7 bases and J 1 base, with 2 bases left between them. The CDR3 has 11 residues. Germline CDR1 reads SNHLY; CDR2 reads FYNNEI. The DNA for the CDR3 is TGTGCCAGCACCGCCAAAAACATTCAGTACTTC. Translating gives CASTAKNIQYF. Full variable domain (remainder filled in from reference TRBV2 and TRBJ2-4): EPEVTQTPSHQVTQMGQEVILRCVPISNHLYFYWYRQILGQKVEFLVSFYNNEISEKSEIFDDQFSVERPDGSNFTLKIRSTKLEDSAMYFCASTAKNIQYFGAGTRLSVL.